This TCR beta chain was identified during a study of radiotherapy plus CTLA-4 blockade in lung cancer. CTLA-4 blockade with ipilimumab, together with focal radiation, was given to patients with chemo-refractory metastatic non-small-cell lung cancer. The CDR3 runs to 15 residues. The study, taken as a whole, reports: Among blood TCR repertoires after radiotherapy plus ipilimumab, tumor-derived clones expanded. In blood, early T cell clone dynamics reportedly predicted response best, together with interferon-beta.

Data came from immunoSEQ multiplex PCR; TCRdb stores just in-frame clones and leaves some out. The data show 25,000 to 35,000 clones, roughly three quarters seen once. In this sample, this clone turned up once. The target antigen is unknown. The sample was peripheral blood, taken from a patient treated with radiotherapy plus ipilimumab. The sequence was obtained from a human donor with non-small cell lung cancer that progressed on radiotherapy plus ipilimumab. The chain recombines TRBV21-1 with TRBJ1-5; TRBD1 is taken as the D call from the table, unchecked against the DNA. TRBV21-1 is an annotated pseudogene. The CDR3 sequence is CASSWGRVDDQPQHF. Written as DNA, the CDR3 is TGTGCCAGCAGCTGGGGCAGGGTAGATGATCAGCCCCAGCATTTT.